One sample yielded the 18 T cell receptor beta chains listed below, sequenced in a study of shared clonotypes between healthy human individuals (dated by TCRdb to 2019 to 2021). Library preparation used the immunoSEQ multiplex PCR assay. The immuneACCESS repertoire file appears here via TCRdb, limited to in-frame rearrangements. These files lack a portion of the clones; in checked studies, under half of the deficit traces to unresolved V genes, and the cause of the others is not known. The sample records about 1 million clones, about 75% of which are singletons. The ten largest make up about 1.5% of the sample. The sequenced sample consisted of memory CD4+ T cells sorted from blood. The cell subset or site label for this specimen denotes: CD45RA-negative fraction. These TCRs come from a young man in good health.

This clone was seen a handful of times. CDR3 nucleotides: TGTGCCAGCAGTGGGGGACCATGGAATGAGCAGTTCTTC. Its protein is CASSGGPWNEQFF. The rearrangement joins TRBV2 to TRBJ2-1; the D call may be TRBD1 or TRBD2 (5 bases each). The V end was cut by 4 bases, the J end by 7 bases, with 11 bases between. In germline, CDR1 is SNHLY, CDR2 FYNNEI. The CDR3 is 13 amino acids.

The chain has TRBV6-1 and TRBJ1-2, with 11 bases that match TRBD1. The CDR3 spans 16 residues. The V gene end was trimmed by 3 bases and the J gene end by 5 bases; junction bases not matched to a gene: 8. Germline assignment: CDR1 MNHNS and CDR2 SASEGT. The CDR3 is CASSDWGQGVTYGYTF. The CDR3 bases are TGTGCCAGCAGTGATTGGGGACAGGGGGTTACGTATGGCTACACCTTC.

Points on this clone: The junction and the germline gene differ at one end; a read error may be behind it. The chain carries TRBV19 and TRBJ2-7, with TRBD2 matching 9 bases. The CDR3 runs 16 residues. Germline CDR1 is LNHDA and CDR2 is SQIVND (reference sequence). The CDR3 region has the DNA TGTGCCAGCAGTATGGGGATGGTAGCGGGAGCGGTGGAGCAGTACTTC. Encoded protein: CASSMGMVAGAVEQYF.

V gene TRBV6-1 combines with J gene TRBJ2-3, with D tentatively TRBD1 (6 bases). The CDR3 contains 14 residues. From germline, CDR1 is MNHNS and CDR2 SASEGT. V was trimmed by 4 bases and J by 2 bases, leaving 10 bases between them. The CDR3 sequence: CASSGTDITDTQYF. Here the CDR3 DNA reads TGTGCCAGCAGTGGGACAGATATCACAGATACGCAGTATTTT.

The chain couples TRBV9 to TRBJ1-3; tentative D call: TRBD1 (5 bases). Germline V CDR1 and CDR2: SGDLS, YYNGEE. CDR3 size: 16 residues. Trimming took 0 bases from V and 0 from J, leaving 10 bases between them. The CDR3 loop is CASSVGPGSSGNTIYF. In nucleotides, the CDR3 is TGTGCCAGCAGCGTAGGGCCAGGGAGCTCTGGAAACACCATATATTTT.

This chain links TRBV7-2 with TRBJ2-5, with no clear D. The ends were cut back, 5 bases at V and 5 bases at J, with 9 bases in the middle. The CDR3 is made up of 12 amino acids. Germline V gene data show CDR1 as SGHTA and CDR2 as FQGNSA. The CDR3 DNA reads TGTGCCAGCAGCCCCCTTGCGGAGACCCAGTACTTC. Protein: CASSPLAETQYF.

V is TRBV29-1 and J is TRBJ2-1; D possibly matches TRBD1 or TRBD2 (5 bases each). The V end was cut by 3 bases, the J end by 6 bases, with 12 bases between. Per germline, CDR1 SQVTM and CDR2 ANQGSEA. This CDR3 comprises 13 residues. The DNA for the CDR3 is TGCAGCGTTGAGAGGGGAGCTTCCAATGAGCAGTTCTTC. The encoded protein is CSVERGASNEQFF.

The CDR3 DNA reads as TGTGCCAGCAGCCCGGACGGGGTAGACACAGATACGCAGTATTTT. Protein: CASSPDGVDTDTQYF. The J gene is TRBJ2-3, the V gene TRBV7-2; D perhaps matches TRBD2 (5 bases). CDR3 length equals 15 residues. Trimming cost V 5 bases and J 2 bases, with 14 bases left between them. The germline CDR1 and CDR2 sequences are SGHTA and FQGNSA.

This clone occurred many times. The chain has TRBV6-6 and TRBJ2-1; TRBD1 might be the D (6 bases). Germline V CDR1 and CDR2: MNHNY, SVGAGI (reference sequence). V dropped 2 bases and J dropped 3 bases, with 11 bases sitting between them. The CDR3 contains 15 residues. The CDR3 DNA reads as TGTGCCAGCAGTTACCTTGGACAGAACTACAATGAGCAGTTCTTC. Amino acid sequence: CASSYLGQNYNEQFF.

This chain connects TRBV27 to TRBJ2-7; tentatively, D is TRBD2 (6 bases). V was clipped by 3 bases and J by 2 bases, with 20 bases between them. CDR1 is MNHEY and CDR2 is SMNVEV in the germline V gene (reference sequence). The CDR3 extends over 17 amino acids. CDR3 region: CASSLGTLDRSPYEQYF. CDR3 nucleotides: TGTGCCAGCAGTTTGGGGACTCTCGACCGTAGCCCCTACGAGCAGTACTTC.

Many counts were recorded for this clone. CDR3 in DNA: TGTGCCAGTAGTATCCCCTTGGGACAGGGGAACACTGAAGCTTTCTTT. Protein: CASSIPLGQGNTEAFF. The rearrangement joins TRBV19 to TRBJ1-1; 9 bases are shared with TRBD1. The V gene end was trimmed by 3 bases and the J gene end by 1 base; junction bases not matched to a gene: 6. This CDR3 has 16 residues. Germline assignment: CDR1 LNHDA and CDR2 SQIVND (reference sequence).

This clone was seen many times. This rearrangement joins TRBV11-1 to TRBJ1-2; weak D call: TRBD1 (6 bases). Trimming took off 3 bases at V and 0 bases at J, with 8 bases between the two ends. The CDR3 is 14 amino acids. Germline lookup yields CDR1 SGHAT and CDR2 FQDESV (reference sequence). The CDR3 coding sequence is TGTGCCAGCAGCTTCAGGGGCTCTAACTATGGCTACACCTTC. Translation gives CASSFRGSNYGYTF.

The chain uses TRBV29-1 and TRBJ2-7; D not certain. V lost 6 bases to trimming and J lost 0 bases, with 15 bases between them. The CDR3 length is 14 residues. Germline values: CDR1 SQVTM, CDR2 ANQGSEA. The CDR3 spells CSVDDWPSSYEQYF. CDR3 nucleotide sequence: TGCAGCGTCGATGATTGGCCAAGCTCCTACGAGCAGTACTTC.

The rearrangement uses TRBV2 and TRBJ1-6; tentative D call: TRBD1 (5 bases). Trimming cost V 6 bases and J 6 bases, with 9 bases left between them. The CDR3 has 13 amino acids. Per germline, CDR1 SNHLY and CDR2 FYNNEI. The CDR3 DNA reads as TGTGCCAGCAGGTCGACAGTTAATTCACCCCTCCACTTT. Amino acid sequence: CASRSTVNSPLHF.

The J gene is TRBJ2-2, the V gene TRBV5-1; 8 bases line up with TRBD2. With V trimmed by 7 bases and J by 0 bases, 2 bases remained unmatched. The CDR3 has 14 residues. The germline V gene encodes CDR1 SGHRS and CDR2 YFSETQ. The CDR3 DNA follows: TGCGCCAGCGCTAGCGGGCCGAACACCGGGGAGCTGTTTTTT. Protein sequence: CASASGPNTGELFF. The complete variable domain, with remaining parts taken from reference TRBV5-1 and TRBJ2-2, reads KAGVTQTPRYLIKTRGQQVTLSCSPISGHRSVSWYQQTPGQGLQFLFEYFSETQRNKGNFPGRFSGRQFSNSRSEMNVSTLELGDSALYLCASASGPNTGELFFGEGSRLTVL.

CDR3 sequence: CASSVGGGREPQHF. CDR3 bases: TGTGCCAGCAGCGTAGGGGGGGGCCGGGAGCCCCAGCATTTT. This chain joins TRBV9 and TRBJ1-5, with D possibly matching TRBD1 (6 bases). The CDR3 has 14 amino acids. The ends were cut back, 0 bases at V and 8 bases at J, with 12 bases in the middle. CDR1 is SGDLS, CDR2 YYNGEE, per germline.

The chain uses TRBV5-1 and TRBJ1-6; D not resolved. This CDR3 is 15 amino acids long. CDR1 is SGHRS and CDR2 is YFSETQ in the germline V gene. The ends were cut back, 0 bases at V and 9 bases at J, with 13 bases in the middle. The chain's CDR3 is CASSLVAGEGSPLHF. The DNA of the CDR3 is TGCGCCAGCAGCTTGGTTGCCGGGGAGGGTTCACCCCTCCACTTT.

This clone was observed at least ten times. The chain joins TRBV2 to TRBJ1-1; D not resolved. Germline CDR1 is SNHLY and CDR2 is FYNNEI. This CDR3 is built from 13 residues. The V end was cut by 3 bases, the J end by 6 bases, with 11 bases between. The CDR3 DNA is TGTGCCAGCAGTGACGGCTCCAGCCCTGAAGCTTTCTTT. Translated: CASSDGSSPEAFF.